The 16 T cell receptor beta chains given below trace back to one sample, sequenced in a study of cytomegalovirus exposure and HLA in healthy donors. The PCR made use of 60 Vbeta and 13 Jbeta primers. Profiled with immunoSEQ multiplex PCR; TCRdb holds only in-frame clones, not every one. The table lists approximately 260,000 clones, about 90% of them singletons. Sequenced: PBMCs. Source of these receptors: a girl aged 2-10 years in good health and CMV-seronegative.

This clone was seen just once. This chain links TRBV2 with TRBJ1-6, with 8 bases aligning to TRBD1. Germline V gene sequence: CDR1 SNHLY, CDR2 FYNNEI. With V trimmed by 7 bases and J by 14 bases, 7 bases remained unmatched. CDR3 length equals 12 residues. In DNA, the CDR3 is TGTGCCAGCACTAGACAGGGGCTGGCCCTCCACTTT. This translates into CASTRQGLALHF.

The CDR3 nucleotides read TGTGCCAGCAGTTTAGGGACAGGGGGTGTAAGCTCCTACAATGAGCAGTTCTTC. Translation gives CASSLGTGGVSSYNEQFF. The rearrangement links TRBV28 to TRBJ2-1; 11 bases map to TRBD1. CDR1 and CDR2 from the germline V gene are MDHEN and SYDVKM. V was clipped by 2 bases and J by 0 bases; unmatched bases: 6. CDR3 length: 18 amino acids.

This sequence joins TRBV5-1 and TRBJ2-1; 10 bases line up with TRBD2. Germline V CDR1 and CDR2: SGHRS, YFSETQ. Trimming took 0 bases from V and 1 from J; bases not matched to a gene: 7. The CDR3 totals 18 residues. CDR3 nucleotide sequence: TGCGCCAGCAGCTTGGTAGGACTAGCGGCCGCTTCCTACAATGAGCAGTTCTTC. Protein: CASSLVGLAAASYNEQFF.

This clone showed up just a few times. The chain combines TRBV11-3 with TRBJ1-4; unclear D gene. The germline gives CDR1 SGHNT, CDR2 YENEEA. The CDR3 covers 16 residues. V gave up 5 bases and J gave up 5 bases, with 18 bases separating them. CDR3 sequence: CASSVPWESPNEKLFF. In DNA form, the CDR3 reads TGTGCCAGCAGCGTTCCTTGGGAGTCCCCAAATGAAAAACTGTTTTTT.

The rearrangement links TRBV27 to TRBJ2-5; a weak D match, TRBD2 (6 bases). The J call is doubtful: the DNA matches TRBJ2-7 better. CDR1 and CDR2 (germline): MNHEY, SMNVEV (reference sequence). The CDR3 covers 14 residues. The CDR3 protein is CASSLAGKSYEQYF. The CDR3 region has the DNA TGTGCCAGCAGTTTAGCGGGGAAATCCTACGAGCAGTACTTC.

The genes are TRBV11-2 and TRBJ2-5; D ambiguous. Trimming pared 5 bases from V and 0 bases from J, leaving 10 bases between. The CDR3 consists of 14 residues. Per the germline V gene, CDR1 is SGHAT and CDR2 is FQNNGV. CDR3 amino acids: CASSHYPNQETQYF. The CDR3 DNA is TGTGCCAGCAGCCACTACCCCAACCAAGAGACCCAGTACTTC.

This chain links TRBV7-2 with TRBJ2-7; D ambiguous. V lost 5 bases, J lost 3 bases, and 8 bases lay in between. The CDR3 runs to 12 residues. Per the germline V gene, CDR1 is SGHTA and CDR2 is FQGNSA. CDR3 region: CASSGANYEQYF. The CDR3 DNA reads TGTGCCAGCAGCGGAGCGAACTACGAGCAGTACTTC. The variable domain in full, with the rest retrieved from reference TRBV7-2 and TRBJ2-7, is GAGVSQSPSNKVTEKGKDVELRCDPISGHTALYWYRQSLGQGLEFLIYFQGNSAPDKSGLPSDRFSAERTGGSVSTLTIQRTQQEDSAVYLCASSGANYEQYFGPGTRLTVT.

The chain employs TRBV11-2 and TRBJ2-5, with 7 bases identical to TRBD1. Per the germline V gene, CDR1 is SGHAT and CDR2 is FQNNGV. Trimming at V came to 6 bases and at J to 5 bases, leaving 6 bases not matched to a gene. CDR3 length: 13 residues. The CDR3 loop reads CASSKGAGETQYF. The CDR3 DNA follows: TGTGCCAGCAGTAAGGGGGCCGGGGAGACCCAGTACTTC.

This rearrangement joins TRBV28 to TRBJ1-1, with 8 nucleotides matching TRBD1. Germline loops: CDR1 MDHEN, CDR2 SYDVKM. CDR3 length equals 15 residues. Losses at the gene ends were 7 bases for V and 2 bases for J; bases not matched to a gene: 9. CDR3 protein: CASTPGQAHNTEAFF. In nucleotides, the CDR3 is TGTGCCAGCACCCCGGGACAGGCGCATAACACTGAAGCTTTCTTT.

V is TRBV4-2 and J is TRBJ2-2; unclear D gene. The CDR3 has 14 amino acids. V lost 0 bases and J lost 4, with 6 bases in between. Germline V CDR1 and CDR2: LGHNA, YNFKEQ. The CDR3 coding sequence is TGTGCCAGCAGCCAAGATTTCATCACCGGGGAGCTGTTTTTT. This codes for CASSQDFITGELFF.

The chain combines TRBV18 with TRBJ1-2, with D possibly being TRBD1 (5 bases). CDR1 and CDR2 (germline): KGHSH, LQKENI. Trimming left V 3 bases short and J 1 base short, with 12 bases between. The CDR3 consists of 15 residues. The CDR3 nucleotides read TGTGCCAGCTCACCGGAAGGGACTTTTAACTATGGCTACACCTTC. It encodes CASSPEGTFNYGYTF.

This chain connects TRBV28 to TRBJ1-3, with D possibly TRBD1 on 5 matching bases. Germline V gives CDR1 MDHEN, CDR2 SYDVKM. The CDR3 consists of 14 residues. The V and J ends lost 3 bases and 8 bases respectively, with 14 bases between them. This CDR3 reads CASSLTASPDTIYF. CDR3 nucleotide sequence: TGTGCCAGCAGTTTGACAGCTTCTCCGGACACCATATATTTT. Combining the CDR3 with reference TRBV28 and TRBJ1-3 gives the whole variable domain DVKVTQSSRYLVKRTGEKVFLECVQDMDHENMFWYRQDPGLGLRLIYFSYDVKMKEKGDIPEGYSVSREKKERFSLILESASTNQTSMYLCASSLTASPDTIYFGEGSWLTVV.

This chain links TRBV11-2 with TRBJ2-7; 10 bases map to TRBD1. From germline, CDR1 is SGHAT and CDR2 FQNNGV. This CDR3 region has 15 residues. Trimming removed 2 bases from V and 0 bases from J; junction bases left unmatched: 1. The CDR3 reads CASSLRTGGSYEQYF. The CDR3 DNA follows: TGTGCCAGCAGCTTAAGGACAGGGGGCTCCTACGAGCAGTACTTC.

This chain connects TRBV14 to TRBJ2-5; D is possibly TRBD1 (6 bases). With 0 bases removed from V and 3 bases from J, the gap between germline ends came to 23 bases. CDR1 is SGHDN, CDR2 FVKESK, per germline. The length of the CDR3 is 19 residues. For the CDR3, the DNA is TGTGCCAGCAGCCAAGATACGGAGAGGACATACAGGGTAGAAGAGACCCAGTACTTC. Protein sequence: CASSQDTERTYRVEETQYF.

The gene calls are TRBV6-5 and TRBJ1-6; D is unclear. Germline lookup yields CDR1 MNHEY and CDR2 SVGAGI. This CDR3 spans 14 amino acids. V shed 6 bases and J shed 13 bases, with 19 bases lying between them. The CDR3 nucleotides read TGTGCCAGCAGGACGGACTGGTCGGGGAACCCCCTCCACTTT. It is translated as CASRTDWSGNPLHF.

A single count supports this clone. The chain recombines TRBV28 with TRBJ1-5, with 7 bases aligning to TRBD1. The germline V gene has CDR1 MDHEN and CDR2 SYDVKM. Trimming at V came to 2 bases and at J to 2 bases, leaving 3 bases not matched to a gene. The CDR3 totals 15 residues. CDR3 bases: TGTGCCAGCAGTTTAAGTGACAGGGGCAATCAGCCCCAGCATTTT. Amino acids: CASSLSDRGNQPQHF.